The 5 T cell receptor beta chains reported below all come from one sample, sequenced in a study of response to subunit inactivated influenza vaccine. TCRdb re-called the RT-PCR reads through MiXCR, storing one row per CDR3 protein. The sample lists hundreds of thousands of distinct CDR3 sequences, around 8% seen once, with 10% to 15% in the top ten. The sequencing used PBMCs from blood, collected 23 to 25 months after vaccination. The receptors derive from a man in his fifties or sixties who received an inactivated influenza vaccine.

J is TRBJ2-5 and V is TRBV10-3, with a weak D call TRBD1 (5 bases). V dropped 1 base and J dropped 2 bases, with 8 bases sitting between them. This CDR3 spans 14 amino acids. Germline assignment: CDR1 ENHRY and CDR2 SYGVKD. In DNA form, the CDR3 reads TGTGCCATCAGTGAGTGGGCAGGGCAAGAGACCCAGTACTTC. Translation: CAISEWAGQETQYF.

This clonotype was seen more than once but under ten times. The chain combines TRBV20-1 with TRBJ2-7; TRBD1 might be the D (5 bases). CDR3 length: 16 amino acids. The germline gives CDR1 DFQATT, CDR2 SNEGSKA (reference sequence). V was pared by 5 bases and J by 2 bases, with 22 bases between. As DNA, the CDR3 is TGCAGTGCTGCCAAATTCCTCACAGGCCGCACCTACGAGCAGTACTTC. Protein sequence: CSAAKFLTGRTYEQYF.

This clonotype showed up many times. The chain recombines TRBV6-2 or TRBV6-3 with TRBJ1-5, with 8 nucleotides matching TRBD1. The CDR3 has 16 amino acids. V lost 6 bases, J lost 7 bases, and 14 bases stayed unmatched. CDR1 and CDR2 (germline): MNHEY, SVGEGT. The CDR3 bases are TGTGCCAGCAGCCGCCTTGGACAGGGAATAAGCCAGCCCCAGCATTTT. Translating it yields CASSRLGQGISQPQHF.

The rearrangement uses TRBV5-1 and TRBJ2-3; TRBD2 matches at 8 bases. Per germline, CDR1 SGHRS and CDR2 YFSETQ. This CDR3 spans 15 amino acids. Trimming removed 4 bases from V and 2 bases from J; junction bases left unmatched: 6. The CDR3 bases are TGCGCCAGCAGCGGAACTAGCGGCGTCACAGATACGCAGTATTTT. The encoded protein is CASSGTSGVTDTQYF.

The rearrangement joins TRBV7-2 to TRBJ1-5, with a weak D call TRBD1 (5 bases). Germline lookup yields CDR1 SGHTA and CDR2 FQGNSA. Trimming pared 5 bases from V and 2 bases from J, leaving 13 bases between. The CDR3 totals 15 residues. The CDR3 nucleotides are TGTGCCAGCAGCCCGGACTGGGGCGGCAATCAGCCCCAGCATTTT. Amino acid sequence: CASSPDWGGNQPQHF. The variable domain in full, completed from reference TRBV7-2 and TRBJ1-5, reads GAGVSQSPSNKVTEKGKDVELRCDPISGHTALYWYRQSLGQGLEFLIYFQGNSAPDKSGLPSDRFSAERTGGSVSTLTIQRTQQEDSAVYLCASSPDWGGNQPQHFGDGTRLSIL.